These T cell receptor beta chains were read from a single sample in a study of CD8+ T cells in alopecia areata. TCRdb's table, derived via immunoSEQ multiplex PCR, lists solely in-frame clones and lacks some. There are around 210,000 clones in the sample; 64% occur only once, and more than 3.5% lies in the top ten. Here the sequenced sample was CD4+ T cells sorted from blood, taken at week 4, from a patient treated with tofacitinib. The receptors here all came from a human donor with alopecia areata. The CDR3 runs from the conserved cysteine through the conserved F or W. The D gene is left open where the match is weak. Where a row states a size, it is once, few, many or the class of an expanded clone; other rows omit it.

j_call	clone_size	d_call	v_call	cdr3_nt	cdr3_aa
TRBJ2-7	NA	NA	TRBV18	TGTGCCAGCTCACCAGGCAGCTACTACGAGCAGTACTTC	CASSPGSYYEQYF
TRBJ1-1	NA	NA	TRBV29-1	TGCAGCGTTGACGTGGGCTACACTGAAGCTTTCTTT	CSVDVGYTEAFF
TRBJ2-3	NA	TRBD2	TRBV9	TGTGCCAGCAGCGTAGGGAGGACTAGCGTTACAGATACGCAGTATTTT	CASSVGRTSVTDTQYF
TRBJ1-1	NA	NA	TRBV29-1	TGCAGCGCAAGCCGGGACACTAACACTGAAGCTTTCTTT	CSASRDTNTEAFF
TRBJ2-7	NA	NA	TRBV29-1	TGCAGCGTCTCGACCGTAACCTACGAGCAGTACTTC	CSVSTVTYEQYF
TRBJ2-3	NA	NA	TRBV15	TGTGCCACCCGCCTATCGGGGGGCACAGATACGCAGTATTTT	CATRLSGGTDTQYF
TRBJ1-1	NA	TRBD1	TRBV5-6	TGTGCCAGCAGCCCGAGACAGGGGATGAACACTGAAGCTTTCTTT	CASSPRQGMNTEAFF
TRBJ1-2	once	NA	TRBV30	TGTGCCTGGAGTGTAGGAGGCGGGGGCTACACCTTC	CAWSVGGGGYTF
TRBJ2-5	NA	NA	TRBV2	TGTGCCAGCAGGACGGGGGGCCCGTACTTC	CASRTGGPYF
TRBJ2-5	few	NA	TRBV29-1	TGCAGCGTTGCACCGGGCCCTCAGACCCAGTACTTC	CSVAPGPQTQYF
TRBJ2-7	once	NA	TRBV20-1	TGCAGTGCTACCCGCCGGGAGGAGCAGTACTTC	CSATRREEQYF
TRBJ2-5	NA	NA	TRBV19	TGTGCCAGTAGCCGGACCTCTCTCCAGACCCAGTACTTC	CASSRTSLQTQYF
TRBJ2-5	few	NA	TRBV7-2	TGTGCCAGCAGCTTAGTCAGCAACCTCGGGGAGACCCAGTACTTC	CASSLVSNLGETQYF
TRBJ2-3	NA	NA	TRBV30	TGTGCCTGGAGTGTGCTAGCGACAGATACGCAGTATTTT	CAWSVLATDTQYF
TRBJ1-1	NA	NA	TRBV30	TGTGCCTGGAAGGAACAGTTGAGGACTGAAGCTTTCTTT	CAWKEQLRTEAFF
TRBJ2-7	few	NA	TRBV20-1	TGCAGTGCTGGGGACTCCTACGAGCAGTACTTC	CSAGDSYEQYF
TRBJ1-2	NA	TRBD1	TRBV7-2	TGTGCCAGCAGCTCTGGACAGGGATATGGCTACACCTTC	CASSSGQGYGYTF
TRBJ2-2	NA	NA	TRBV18	TGTGCCAGCTCACCTTTGAACGGGGGACCGAACACCGGGGAGCTGTTTTTT	CASSPLNGGPNTGELFF
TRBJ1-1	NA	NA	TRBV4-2	TGTGCCAGCAGCCAAGACCCAATAAACACTGAAGCTTTCTTT	CASSQDPINTEAFF
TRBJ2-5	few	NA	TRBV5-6	TGTGCCAGCAGCTTGGTTAGAGTGGGTTTTGAGACCCAGTACTTC	CASSLVRVGFETQYF
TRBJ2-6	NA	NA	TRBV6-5	TGTGCCAGCGGGGGAGAGGGGTCTGGGGCCAACGTCCTGACTTTC	CASGGEGSGANVLTF
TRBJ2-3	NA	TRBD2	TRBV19	TGTGCCAGTTCCCGGCTAGCGGGAGACACAGATACGCAGTATTTT	CASSRLAGDTDTQYF
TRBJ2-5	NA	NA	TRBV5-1	TGCGCCAGCAGCGCGGGACGGCATAAAGAGACCCAGTACTTC	CASSAGRHKETQYF
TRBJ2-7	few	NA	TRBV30	TGTGCCTGGAGGGAGGCAGGGCCAAAGGACGAGCAGTACTTC	CAWREAGPKDEQYF
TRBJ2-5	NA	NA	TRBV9	TGTGCCAGCAGCCTTACCCCTGGCGAGACCCAGTACTTC	CASSLTPGETQYF
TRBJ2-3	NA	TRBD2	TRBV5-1	TGCGCCAGCAGCTTAGCGAGCGGGGGGCCCACAGATACGCAGTATTTT	CASSLASGGPTDTQYF
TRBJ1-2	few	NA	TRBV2	TGTGCCAGCAGTGAAACTGTGGGAACGGGGGGCTACACCTTC	CASSETVGTGGYTF
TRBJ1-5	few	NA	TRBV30	TGTGCCTGGAGTGTCGACAACAATCAGCCCCAGCATTTT	CAWSVDNNQPQHF
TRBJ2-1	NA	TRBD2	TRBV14	TGTGCCAGCAGTCGAGCGGGGGGGCCCTCCTACAATGAGCAGTTCTTC	CASSRAGGPSYNEQFF
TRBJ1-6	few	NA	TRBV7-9	TGTGCCAGCAGCGAATGGGATAATTCACCCCTCCACTTT	CASSEWDNSPLHF
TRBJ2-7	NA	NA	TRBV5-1	TGCGCCAGCAGCTTGGCATCGGGGTTCGAATACGAGCAGTACTTC	CASSLASGFEYEQYF
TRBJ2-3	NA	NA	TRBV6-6	TGTGCCAGCAGTTACCTCGGGGAAGGCCCAGGGTATTTT	CASSYLGEGPGYF
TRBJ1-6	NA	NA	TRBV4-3	TGCGCCAGCAGCCAAGGATTGGCAGGGGAATCACCCCTCCACTTT	CASSQGLAGESPLHF
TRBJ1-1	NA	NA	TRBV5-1	TGCGCCAGCAGCCTAGGACCGGTGGAGAACGCTGAAGCTTTCTTT	CASSLGPVENAEAFF
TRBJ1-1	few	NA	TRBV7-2	TGTGCCAGCAGCTTAGACAGGCTGAACACTGAAGCTTTCTTT	CASSLDRLNTEAFF
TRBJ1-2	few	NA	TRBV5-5	TGTGCCAGCAGCCCTCACCTCCGGGGCAGCGAGGCTGGGGGCTACACCTTC	CASSPHLRGSEAGGYTF
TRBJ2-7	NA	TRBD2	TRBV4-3	TGCGCCAGCAGCCAAGATGCCCAGCGGGGGCCTAACTCCTACGAGCAGTACTTC	CASSQDAQRGPNSYEQYF
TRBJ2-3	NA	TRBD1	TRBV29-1	TGCAGCGTTGAGGGGCTGGGACAGAGCACAGATACGCAGTATTTT	CSVEGLGQSTDTQYF
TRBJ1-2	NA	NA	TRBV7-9	TGTGCCAGCAGCTTCTCAAGGGGGTCAGGGAACTATGGCTACACCTTC	CASSFSRGSGNYGYTF
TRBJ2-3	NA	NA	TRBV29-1	TGCAGCGTTGCCCCTAGTGGGCAGGTCGCTACGCAGTATTTT	CSVAPSGQVATQYF
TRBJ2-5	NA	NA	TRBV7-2	TGTGCCAGCAGCCCCCGGACAGTTCAAGAGACCCAGTACTTC	CASSPRTVQETQYF
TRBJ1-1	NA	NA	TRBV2	TGTGCCAGCAGTGAGGGGGGCACTGAAGCTTTCTTT	CASSEGGTEAFF
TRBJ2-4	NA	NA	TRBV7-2	TGTGCCAGCAGCTTAGATGGTGCCCTAGCCAAAAACATTCAGTACTTC	CASSLDGALAKNIQYF
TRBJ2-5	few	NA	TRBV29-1	TGCAGCGTTGTCAAGGGCGAGACCCAGTACTTC	CSVVKGETQYF
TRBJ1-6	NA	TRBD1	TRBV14	TGTGCCAGCAGCCAAAGTTGGACAGGAGATTCACCCCTCCACTTT	CASSQSWTGDSPLHF
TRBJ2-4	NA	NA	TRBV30	TGTGCCTGGAGTGTCGGGGTCGGCGCGGCCAAAAACATTCAGTACTTC	CAWSVGVGAAKNIQYF
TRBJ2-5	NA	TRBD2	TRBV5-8	TGTGCCAGCAGCTCCAGCTCTCGGACTAGCGGGGCATTCCAAGAGACCCAGTACTTC	CASSSSSRTSGAFQETQYF
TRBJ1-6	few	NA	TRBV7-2	TGTGCCAGCAGTTCCTCGGGACTGAGTAATTCACCCCTCCACTTT	CASSSSGLSNSPLHF
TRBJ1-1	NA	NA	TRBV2	TGTGCCAGGGGCTCAGAGAACACTGAAGCTTTCTTT	CARGSENTEAFF
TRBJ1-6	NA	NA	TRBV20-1	TGCAGTGCAGGACGATCACCCCTCCACTTT	CSAGRSPLHF
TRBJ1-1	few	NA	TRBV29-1	TGCAGCGTTGAAGTGACAGAGAACACTGAAGCTTTCTTT	CSVEVTENTEAFF
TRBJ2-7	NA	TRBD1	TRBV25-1	TGTGCCAGCAGTGGTTGGACAGGGAAAATGAGGCATTACGAGCAGTACTTC	CASSGWTGKMRHYEQYF
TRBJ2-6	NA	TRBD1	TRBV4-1	TGCGCCAGCAGTCTCCTAGGACAGGGGCTGCCTGGGGCCAACGTCCTGACTTTC	CASSLLGQGLPGANVLTF
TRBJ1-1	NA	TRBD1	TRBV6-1	TGTGCCAGCTTTTGGACAGGTGGGAACACTGAAGCTTTCTTT	CASFWTGGNTEAFF
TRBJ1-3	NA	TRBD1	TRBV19	TGTGCCAGTAGTTGGGACAGGAGCTCCGGAAACACCATATATTTT	CASSWDRSSGNTIYF
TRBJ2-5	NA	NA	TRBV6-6	TGTGCCAGCAGTTACAACCCCAGGCAAGAGACCCAGTACTTC	CASSYNPRQETQYF
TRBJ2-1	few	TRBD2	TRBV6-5	TGTGCCAGCAGTTCCGGGCTAGCGGGGCGAGAGCAGTTCTTC	CASSSGLAGREQFF
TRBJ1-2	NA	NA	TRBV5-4	TGTGCCAGCAGCTTGGATGAAAGCTATGGCTACACCTTC	CASSLDESYGYTF
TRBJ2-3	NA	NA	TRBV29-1	TGCAGCGCCGGGGCGGATACGCAGTATTTT	CSAGADTQYF